Below, 10 T cell receptor beta chains from the same sample are listed, as sequenced in a study of CD8 T cells in Susac syndrome. Random-hexamer reverse transcription was applied to roughly 0.5 to 1 ug RNA. MiXCR, run by TCRdb on the immunoSEQ multiplex PCR reads, gives a single entry per CDR3 protein. The sample holds some 99,000 distinct CDR3 sequences, just under 95% seen once. The sequenced sample was CD4+ T cells from PBMCs. The receptor source for this set is a human donor with Susac syndrome.

CDR3 loop: CASRGLAGAQRSSYNEQFF. The CDR3 DNA follows: TGTGCCAGCAGGGGACTAGCGGGGGCCCAAAGGAGCTCCTACAATGAGCAGTTCTTC. This sequence joins TRBV28 and TRBJ2-1; 14 nucleotides match TRBD2. With 6 bases clipped from V and 0 bases from J, the junction kept 10 bases outside the gene matches. This CDR3 is built from 19 residues. The germline gives CDR1 MDHEN, CDR2 SYDVKM.

CDR3 in DNA: TGCAGTGCTAGAGAGGGCGGGGCCAACGTCCTGACTTTC. Protein sequence: CSAREGGANVLTF. The V call is TRBV20-1, the J call TRBJ2-6; D is ambiguous. The CDR3 runs to 13 residues. In germline, CDR1 is DFQATT, CDR2 SNEGSKA (reference sequence). V lost 0 bases and J 4 bases, leaving 4 bases between the germline ends.

The gene calls are TRBV28 and TRBJ2-7; 7 bases are shared with TRBD1. This CDR3 comprises 14 residues. From germline, CDR1 is MDHEN and CDR2 SYDVKM. The V and J ends lost 2 bases and 2 bases, in that order; junction bases with no gene match: 3. CDR3 region: CASSLGTVPYEQYF. The CDR3 region has the DNA TGTGCCAGCAGTTTAGGGACAGTTCCCTACGAGCAGTACTTC.

This clonotype has a single count. The gene calls are TRBV20-1 and TRBJ2-3; TRBD1 matches 9 bases. The CDR3 is 16 residues long. Germline CDR1 and CDR2: DFQATT and SNEGSKA (reference sequence). V was clipped by 5 bases and J by 2 bases; unmatched bases: 11. The CDR3 region has the DNA TGCAGTGCTTCATACAGGGGGCGCCTAAACACAGATACGCAGTATTTT. Translated, it gives CSASYRGRLNTDTQYF.

The V and J genes are TRBV4-3 and TRBJ2-2; no clear D gene. Germline V gene sequence: CDR1 LGHNA, CDR2 YSLEER. Deletions cut 1 base from V and 3 bases from J, with 9 bases between. CDR3 length: 15 amino acids. CDR3 protein: CASSQGTPYTGELFF. The CDR3 DNA reads TGCGCCAGCAGCCAAGGAACTCCCTACACCGGGGAGCTGTTTTTT.

The chain links TRBV7-2 to TRBJ2-1; D not resolved. The germline CDR1 and CDR2 sequences are SGHTA and FQGNSA. This CDR3 is 13 amino acids long. The germline V and J ends were trimmed by 1 base and 8 bases, with 9 bases remaining between them. The CDR3 is CASSLEIRDEQFF. In DNA form, the CDR3 reads TGTGCCAGCAGCTTAGAGATCCGAGATGAGCAGTTCTTC. The full variable domain, rest sourced from reference TRBV7-2 and TRBJ2-1, is GAGVSQSPSNKVTEKGKDVELRCDPISGHTALYWYRQSLGQGLEFLIYFQGNSAPDKSGLPSDRFSAERTGGSVSTLTIQRTQQEDSAVYLCASSLEIRDEQFFGPGTRLTVL.

The rearrangement uses TRBV4-1 and TRBJ2-1; TRBD2 matches at 10 bases. CDR1 is MGHRA, CDR2 YSYEKL, per germline. This CDR3 comprises 17 residues. Trimming cost V 4 bases and J 3 bases; bases outside gene matches: 9. The CDR3 spells CASSPLILAGDYNEQFF. The CDR3 region has the DNA TGCGCCAGCAGCCCTCTAATCCTAGCGGGGGACTACAATGAGCAGTTCTTC.

This clonotype was seen a single time. The chain recombines TRBV28 with TRBJ1-4; no firm D call. Germline CDR1 MDHEN, CDR2 SYDVKM. Trimming removed 7 bases from V and 8 bases from J, with 11 bases in between. This CDR3 is 12 amino acids long. The CDR3 DNA reads as TGTGCCAGCAACGGGGAAAGAGAAAAACTGTTTTTT. This gives the protein CASNGEREKLFF.

The CDR3 nucleotides are TGTGCCAGCAGCTCGGGACAGGGATGGAACTATGGCTACACCTTC. Translated: CASSSGQGWNYGYTF. The chain is built from TRBV7-2 and TRBJ1-2, with TRBD1 matching 9 bases. The CDR3 spans 15 residues. CDR1 and CDR2 from the germline V gene are SGHTA and FQGNSA. V dropped 4 bases and J dropped 2; count of bases not matched to a gene: 5.

V usage is TRBV9 and J usage is TRBJ1-2; no clear D gene. The CDR3 has 14 amino acids. V lost 0 bases, J lost 4 bases, and 10 bases lay in between. CDR1 and CDR2 from the germline V gene are SGDLS and YYNGEE. CDR3 sequence: CASSVGAEGYGYTF. The CDR3 region has the DNA TGTGCCAGCAGCGTAGGGGCCGAGGGCTATGGCTACACCTTC.